These 8 T cell receptor beta chains share one sample of origin, sequenced in a study of identical twins. TCRdb re-called the 5' RACE reads with MiXCR, one entry per CDR3 protein. The sample lists hundreds of thousands of distinct CDR3 sequences; about an eighth were seen once. Sequences were obtained from memory (CD45RO+) T cells sorted from blood. The receptor source for this set is a woman aged 18-29 years in good health.

This clonotype was seen repeatedly, ten times or more. This rearrangement joins TRBV27 to TRBJ1-1, with 7 positions matching TRBD1. The germline gives CDR1 MNHEY, CDR2 SMNVEV (reference sequence). Trimming at V came to 0 bases and at J to 8 bases, leaving 3 bases not matched to a gene. CDR3 length: 13 amino acids. The CDR3 coding sequence is TGTGCCAGCAGTTTATCCTACAGGGGCGAAGCTTTCTTT. Translating gives CASSLSYRGEAFF.

The sample holds many counts of this clonotype. The V and J genes are TRBV12-3 or TRBV12-4 and TRBJ1-4; D unclear. The V and J ends lost 3 bases and 7 bases respectively, with 9 bases between them. There are 13 residues in the CDR3. This chain's CDR3 is CASSFRLGEKLFF. As DNA, the CDR3 is TGTGCCAGCAGTTTCAGGCTAGGTGAAAAACTGTTTTTT.

The chain combines TRBV7-9 with TRBJ2-2; 7 nucleotides align to TRBD1. The CDR3 sequence is 16 residues long. V dropped 6 bases and J dropped 2; count of bases not matched to a gene: 9. The germline V gene has CDR1 SEHNR and CDR2 FQNEAQ (reference sequence). The DNA for the CDR3 is TGTGCCAGCAGTCCCCAGGGACAGCTTAACACCGGGGAGCTGTTTTTT. Amino acid sequence: CASSPQGQLNTGELFF.

The genes are TRBV5-1 and TRBJ2-1, with TRBD2 identical over 7 bases. The CDR3 is made up of 14 amino acids. Germline assignment: CDR1 SGHRS and CDR2 YFSETQ. After removal of 3 bases from V and 7 bases from J, the junction contained 7 bases not matched to a gene. The CDR3 spells CASSSQTGGNEQFF. The CDR3 DNA follows: TGCGCCAGCAGCTCCCAGACGGGGGGAAATGAGCAGTTCTTC.

This clonotype was found a few times. For the CDR3, the DNA is TGCGCCAGCAGCTTGGAGGCTAGCGGGGGGACCCAGTACTTC. Translated, it gives CASSLEASGGTQYF. The chain has TRBV5-1 and TRBJ2-5; 10 nucleotides agree with TRBD2. The length of the CDR3 is 14 residues. V lost 0 bases, J lost 7 bases, and 3 bases stayed unmatched. From germline, CDR1 is SGHRS and CDR2 YFSETQ.

This clonotype was picked up many times. J is TRBJ2-3 and V is TRBV10-3; possible D gene TRBD1, 5 bases. Germline V gene lookup returns CDR1 ENHRY and CDR2 SYGVKD. This CDR3 has 13 residues. V lost 2 bases to trimming and J lost 6 bases, with 9 bases between them. CDR3 DNA sequence: TGTGCCATCAGTGAGGGCACAGGTGATACGCAGTATTTT. Encoded protein: CAISEGTGDTQYF.

This clonotype came up a few times. The genes are TRBV7-6 and TRBJ2-1; D not resolved. Deletions cut 0 bases from V and 6 bases from J, with 6 bases between. CDR1 is SGHVS, CDR2 FNYEAQ, per germline. The CDR3 is 13 residues long. The CDR3 spells CASSLALANEQFF. In nucleotides, the CDR3 is TGTGCCAGCAGCTTAGCGCTGGCCAATGAGCAGTTCTTC.

This clonotype came up a few times. The chain carries TRBV6-6 and TRBJ2-7, with a tentative D call TRBD2 (5 bases). Trimming removed 6 bases at V and 4 bases at J, with 13 bases between. Germline V CDR1 and CDR2: MNHNY, SVGAGI (reference sequence). This CDR3 region has 13 residues. The CDR3 region is CASSPQLGYEQYF. CDR3 bases: TGTGCCAGCAGCCCTCAACTAGGTTACGAGCAGTACTTC.